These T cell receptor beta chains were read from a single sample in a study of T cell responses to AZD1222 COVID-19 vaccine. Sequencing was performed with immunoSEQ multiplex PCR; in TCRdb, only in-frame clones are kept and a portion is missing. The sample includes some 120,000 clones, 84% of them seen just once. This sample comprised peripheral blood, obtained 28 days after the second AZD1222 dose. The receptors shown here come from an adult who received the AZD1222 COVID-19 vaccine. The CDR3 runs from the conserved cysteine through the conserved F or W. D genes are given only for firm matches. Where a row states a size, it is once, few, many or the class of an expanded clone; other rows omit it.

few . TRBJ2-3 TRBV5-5 CASSLGVRGRYTDTQYF TGTGCCAGCAGCTTGGGGGTTCGTGGGAGATACACAGATACGCAGTATTTT
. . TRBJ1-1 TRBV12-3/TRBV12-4 CASSKITEAFF TGTGCCAGCAGTAAAATCACTGAAGCTTTCTTT
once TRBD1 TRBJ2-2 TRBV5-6 CASRAQGAKNTGELFF TGTGCCAGCCGAGCACAGGGGGCCAAGAACACCGGGGAGCTGTTTTTT
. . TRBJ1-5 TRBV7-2 CASSYKGHQPQHF TGTGCCAGCAGCTACAAGGGGCATCAGCCCCAGCATTTT
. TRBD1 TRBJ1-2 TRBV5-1 CASSSLGQGKGYTF TGCGCCAGCAGCTCTCTAGGACAGGGGAAAGGCTACACCTTC
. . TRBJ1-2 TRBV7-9 CASSRPYGYTF TGTGCCAGCAGCCGACCTTATGGCTACACCTTC
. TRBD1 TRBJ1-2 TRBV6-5 CASSYVAGGYGYTF TGTGCCAGCAGTTACGTCGCAGGGGGGTATGGCTACACCTTC
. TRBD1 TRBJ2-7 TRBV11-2 CASSLRGQVTYEQYF TGTGCCAGCAGCTTAAGGGGACAGGTTACCTACGAGCAGTACTTC
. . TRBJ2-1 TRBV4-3 CASSQEVGNNNEQFF TGCGCCAGCAGCCAAGAGGTAGGGAACAACAATGAGCAGTTCTTC
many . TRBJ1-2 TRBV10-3 CAITQTHYGYTF TGTGCCATCACACAGACACACTATGGCTACACCTTC
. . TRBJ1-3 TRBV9 CASSVGDVRSGNTIYF TGTGCCAGCAGCGTAGGCGATGTACGCTCTGGAAACACCATATATTTT
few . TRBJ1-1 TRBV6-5 CASKRGANTEAFF TGTGCCAGCAAGCGGGGAGCAAATACTGAAGCTTTCTTT
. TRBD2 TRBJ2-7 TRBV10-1 CASRPGHISGGPSYEQYF TGCGCCAGCAGGCCCGGGCACATTAGCGGGGGACCCTCCTACGAGCAGTACTTC
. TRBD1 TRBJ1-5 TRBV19 CASSPRQGVRGNQPQHF TGTGCCAGTAGTCCCCGACAGGGGGTTCGCGGCAATCAGCCCCAGCATTTT
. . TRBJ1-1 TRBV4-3 CASSQDSQGGTEAFF TGCGCCAGCAGCCAAGACTCGCAGGGCGGCACTGAAGCTTTCTTT
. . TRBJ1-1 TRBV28 CASKGNSEAFF TGTGCCAGCAAAGGGAACTCTGAAGCTTTCTTT
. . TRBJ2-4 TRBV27 CASSLRGRGDIQYF TGTGCCAGCAGTTTACGAGGGCGCGGGGACATTCAGTACTTC
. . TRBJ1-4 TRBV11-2 CASSLGRQGSNEKLFF TGTGCCAGCAGCTTAGGGAGGCAGGGCTCTAATGAAAAACTGTTTTTT
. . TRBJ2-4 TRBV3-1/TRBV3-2 CASSQVENIQYF TGTGCCAGCAGCCAAGTTGAAAACATTCAGTACTTC
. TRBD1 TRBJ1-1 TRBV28 CASFAGQGAITAFF TGTGCCAGCTTTGCGGGACAGGGGGCGATAACAGCTTTCTTT
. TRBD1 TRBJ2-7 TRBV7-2 CASSLLLAGGYEQYF TGTGCCAGCAGCTTACTCCTCGCAGGGGGCTACGAGCAGTACTTC
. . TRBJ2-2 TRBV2 CASRDWTPNTGELFF TGTGCCAGCAGGGATTGGACACCGAACACCGGGGAGCTGTTTTTT
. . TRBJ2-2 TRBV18 CASARGKDTGELFF TGTGCCAGCGCTAGGGGAAAAGACACCGGGGAGCTGTTTTTT
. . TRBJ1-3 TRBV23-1 CASRPVRRGNTIYF TGCGCCAGCAGGCCCGTGAGGCGGGGAAACACCATATATTTT
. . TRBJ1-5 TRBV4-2 CASSPWPNSNQPQHF TGTGCCAGCAGCCCCTGGCCGAATAGCAATCAGCCCCAGCATTTT
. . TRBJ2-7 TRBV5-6 CASSLWGLFYEQYF TGTGCCAGCAGCTTGTGGGGGCTCTTCTACGAGCAGTACTTC
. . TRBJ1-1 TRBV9 CASSAGGARNTEAFF TGTGCCAGCAGCGCGGGGGGGGCGCGGAACACTGAAGCTTTCTTT
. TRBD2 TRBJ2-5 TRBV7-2 CASSLLAGGPGGTQYF TGTGCCAGCAGCTTACTAGCGGGGGGGCCAGGGGGGACCCAGTACTTC
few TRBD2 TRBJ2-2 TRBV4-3 CASSQDTGVAGNTGELFF TGCGCCAGCAGCCAAGATACGGGGGTAGCGGGGAACACCGGGGAGCTGTTTTTT
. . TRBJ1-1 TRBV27 CASSFDRLHEAFF TGTGCCAGCAGTTTCGACAGGCTACATGAAGCTTTCTTT
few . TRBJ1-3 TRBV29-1 CSVLRTGNTIYF TGCAGCGTTTTACGAACTGGAAACACCATATATTTT
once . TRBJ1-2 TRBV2 CASSEPAGKGYTF TGTGCCAGCAGTGAACCCGCAGGGAAGGGCTACACCTTC
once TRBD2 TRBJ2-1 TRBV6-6 CASSQTSGGRVF TGTGCCAGCAGTCAGACTAGCGGGGGGCGGGTCTTC
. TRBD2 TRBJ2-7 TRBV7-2 CASSPVPGLAGGYEQYF TGTGCCAGCAGCCCCGTACCTGGACTAGCGGGGGGCTACGAGCAGTACTTC
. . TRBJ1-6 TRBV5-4 CASSPQNSPLHF TGTGCCAGCAGCCCACAGAATTCACCCCTCCACTTT
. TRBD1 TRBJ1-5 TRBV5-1 CASSLDPGQGKPQHF TGCGCCAGCAGCTTGGATCCGGGACAGGGGAAGCCCCAGCATTTT
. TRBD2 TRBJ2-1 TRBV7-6 CASTPGTSGDPDIYNEQFF TGTGCCAGCACCCCAGGGACTAGCGGGGACCCTGACATCTACAATGAGCAGTTCTTC
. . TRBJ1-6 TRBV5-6 CASSQDRSNSPLHF TGTGCCAGCAGCCAGGACAGATCTAATTCACCCCTCCACTTT
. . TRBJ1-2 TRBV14 CASSQDFGRANYGYTF TGTGCCAGCAGCCAAGATTTCGGCCGAGCTAACTATGGCTACACCTTC
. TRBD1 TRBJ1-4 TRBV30 CAWRGGQATNEKLFF TGTGCCTGGAGGGGAGGACAGGCAACTAATGAAAAACTGTTTTTT
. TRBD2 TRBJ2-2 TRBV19 CASSIQAGATTGELFF TGTGCCAGTAGTATACAAGCGGGGGCCACCACCGGGGAGCTGTTTTTT
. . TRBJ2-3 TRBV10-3 CAISESTDADTQYF TGTGCCATCAGTGAGTCGACGGACGCAGATACGCAGTATTTT
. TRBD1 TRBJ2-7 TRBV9 CASSAPGTALNEQYF TGTGCCAGCAGCGCTCCCGGGACAGCCCTAAACGAGCAGTACTTC
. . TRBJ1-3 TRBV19 CASSWGGPGNTIYF TGTGCCAGTAGCTGGGGGGGGCCTGGAAACACCATATATTTT